This entry lists 6 T cell receptor beta chains sequenced from one sample in a study of shared clonotypes between healthy human individuals. This table comes from immunoSEQ multiplex PCR, and its TCRdb copy is limited to in-frame clones, with some not included. There are almost 750,000 clones in the sample; around 70% occur only once, and approximately 1.8% lies in the top ten. Sequencing was performed on memory CD4+ T cells sorted from blood. Regarding subset: CD45RA-negative fraction. These receptors were obtained from a woman in her 30s in good health.

The chain carries TRBV27 and TRBJ2-5, with TRBD1 as a possible D gene (6 bases). The CDR3 loop spans 12 amino acids. Trimming left V 4 bases short and J 7 bases short, with 10 bases between. The germline CDR1 and CDR2 sequences are MNHEY and SMNVEV (reference sequence). Here the CDR3 reads CASSSQGRTQYF. The CDR3 DNA follows: TGTGCCAGCAGTTCACAGGGTCGGACCCAGTACTTC.

This clone has only a few counts. J is TRBJ1-1 and V is TRBV18; 12 bases map to TRBD1. The CDR3 covers 14 residues. Germline CDR1 and CDR2: KGHSH and LQKENI. Trimming at V came to 5 bases and at J to 5 bases, leaving 3 bases not matched to a gene. The CDR3 region is CASSGDRGQTEAFF. As DNA, the CDR3 is TGTGCCAGCTCAGGGGACAGGGGGCAAACTGAAGCTTTCTTT.

The rearrangement links TRBV15 to TRBJ2-7; TRBD1 matches 9 bases. CDR1 and CDR2 from the germline V gene are LNHNV and YYDKDF (reference sequence). V was pared by 5 bases and J by 5 bases, with 7 bases of the junction left unmatched. The CDR3 loop spans 14 amino acids. For the CDR3, the DNA is TGTGCCACCAGCCGGGACAGGGTGGGTAACGAGCAGTACTTC. Its protein is CATSRDRVGNEQYF.

The V gene is TRBV4-1, the J gene TRBJ1-5; a possible D gene is TRBD1 (5 bases). CDR1 is MGHRA and CDR2 is YSYEKL in the germline V gene. CDR3 length: 14 amino acids. The V end was cut by 0 bases, the J end by 9 bases, with 12 bases between. CDR3 nucleotide sequence: TGCGCCAGCAGCCAAGATATCATGGGGCGGCCCCAGCATTTT. This sequence encodes CASSQDIMGRPQHF.

With respect to this clone: Within the sample, other DNA sequences also encode this same CDR3. The V call is TRBV28, the J call TRBJ2-3; D unresolved. The length of the CDR3 is 11 residues. In germline, CDR1 is MDHEN, CDR2 SYDVKM. V shed 8 bases and J shed 1 base, with 4 bases lying between them. DNA for the CDR3: TGTGCCAGCCTCCGCACAGATACGCAGTATTTT. This encodes CASLRTDTQYF.

This chain links TRBV18 with TRBJ2-5; 8 bases line up with TRBD1. This CDR3 has 13 amino acids. V was clipped by 5 bases and J by 5 bases; unmatched bases: 4. Germline CDR1 is KGHSH and CDR2 is LQKENI. The CDR3 region is CASSVQGDETQYF. Written as DNA, the CDR3 is TGTGCCAGCTCAGTACAGGGGGACGAGACCCAGTACTTC.